A single sample gave rise to the 18 T cell receptor beta chains below, sequenced in a study of blood T cell repertoires in COVID-19. Repertoires were generated with immunoSEQ multiplex PCR, while TCRdb's copy carries only in-frame clones and drops some. The table records roughly 200,000 clones, over 75% of them present only once. Sequenced material: peripheral blood. These receptors all come from a man between 60 and 75 years old with acute or convalescent COVID-19.

The V call is TRBV7-2, the J call TRBJ2-5, with 11 positions matching TRBD2. CDR1 is SGHTA, CDR2 FQGNSA, per germline. V shed 4 bases and J 2 bases; nucleotides not matched to a gene: 3. The CDR3 sequence is 15 residues long. The CDR3 protein is CASSSGLAVQETQYF. CDR3 DNA sequence: TGTGCCAGCAGCTCGGGACTAGCGGTTCAAGAGACCCAGTACTTC.

This clone was picked up one time. The gene calls are TRBV21-1 and TRBJ1-5; TRBD1, the D gene given by the table, was not confirmed from the DNA. TRBV21-1 is recorded as a pseudogene. The CDR3 extends over 19 amino acids. The CDR3 coding sequence is TGTGCCAGCAGCAAAGGAGGGACAGGGCCCTTTTATAGCAATCAGCCCCAGCATTTT. This gives the protein CASSKGGTGPFYSNQPQHF.

The chain has TRBV7-8 and TRBJ2-7; D might be TRBD2 (5 bases). The CDR3 totals 15 residues. CDR1 and CDR2 (germline): SGHVS, FQNEAQ. Trimming shortened V by 1 base and J by 5 bases, and 15 bases separated the two germline ends. CDR3 protein: CASSLVARPRDEQYF. The CDR3 region has the DNA TGTGCCAGCAGCTTAGTAGCGAGGCCTAGAGACGAGCAGTACTTC.

The chain carries TRBV19 and TRBJ1-2, with 8 bases matching TRBD1. The CDR3 sequence is 14 residues long. In germline, CDR1 is LNHDA, CDR2 SQIVND (reference sequence). The V and J ends lost 4 bases and 2 bases, in that order; junction bases with no gene match: 3. CDR3 sequence reads: CASSTGTGNYGYTF. CDR3 in DNA: TGTGCCAGTAGTACCGGGACAGGCAACTATGGCTACACCTTC. Supplemented by reference TRBV19 and TRBJ1-2, the full variable domain reads DGGITQSPKYLFRKEGQNVTLSCEQNLNHDAMYWYRQDPGQGLRLIYYSQIVNDFQKGDIAEGYSVSREKKESFPLTVTSAQKNPTAFYLCASSTGTGNYGYTFGSGTRLTVV.

The chain has TRBV5-1 and TRBJ2-1; 9 bases map to TRBD2. V lost 4 bases to trimming and J lost 0 bases; unmatched junction nucleotides: 5. CDR1 is SGHRS and CDR2 is YFSETQ in the germline V gene. This CDR3 is 16 amino acids long. CDR3 in DNA: TGCGCCAGCAGCCCGGGACTAGCCGACTCCTACAATGAGCAGTTCTTC. Its translation is CASSPGLADSYNEQFF.

The rearrangement links TRBV28 to TRBJ1-5; D gene unclear. CDR1 MDHEN and CDR2 SYDVKM come from the germline V gene. V dropped 5 bases and J dropped 10 bases, with 15 bases sitting between them. The CDR3 loop spans 13 amino acids. This CDR3 reads CASSRGRPDPQHF. The CDR3 region has the DNA TGTGCCAGCAGTCGCGGGAGGCCCGATCCCCAGCATTTT.

The chain is built from TRBV12-3 or TRBV12-4 and TRBJ2-7; possibly TRBD1 for D (5 bases). V was trimmed by 6 bases and J by 6 bases, leaving 15 bases between them. The CDR3 covers 13 residues. DNA of the CDR3: TGTGCCAGCAGCCTTCAAACAGGCTCCGAGCAGTACTTC. It is translated as CASSLQTGSEQYF.

The J gene is TRBJ2-7, the V gene TRBV7-8, with 9 bases lining up with TRBD2. The V segment lost 1 base and the J segment 4 bases; nucleotides outside the gene matches: 8. Germline-derived CDR1 and CDR2 are SGHVS and FQNEAQ. This CDR3 comprises 16 residues. Here the CDR3 reads CASSLVGGRDSYEQYF. CDR3 coding DNA: TGTGCCAGCAGCTTAGTAGGCGGGAGGGATAGTTACGAGCAGTACTTC.

The chain combines TRBV30 with TRBJ1-1; 9 bases match TRBD1. Germline-derived CDR1 and CDR2 are GTSNPN and SVGIG (reference sequence). The length of the CDR3 is 15 residues. The junction had 6 bases not matched to a gene; V was cut back by 2 bases and J by 2 bases. CDR3 region: CAWSILGQGNTEAFF. The DNA for the CDR3 is TGTGCCTGGAGTATCCTGGGACAGGGTAACACTGAAGCTTTCTTT.

CDR3 sequence reads: CASGSKSTDTQYF. CDR3 sequence (DNA): TGTGCGTCGGGGAGTAAAAGCACAGATACGCAGTATTTT. The chain is built from TRBV27 and TRBJ2-3; possibly TRBD2 for D (5 bases). The germline gives CDR1 MNHEY, CDR2 SMNVEV (reference sequence). The CDR3 is 13 amino acids.

This chain joins TRBV5-1 and TRBJ1-5; D is uncertain. The CDR3 has 14 residues. The ends were cut back, 0 bases at V and 9 bases at J, with 13 bases in the middle. Germline assignment: CDR1 SGHRS and CDR2 YFSETQ. This chain's CDR3 is CASSLGEGIGPQHF. CDR3 bases: TGCGCCAGCAGCTTGGGCGAGGGCATCGGGCCCCAGCATTTT.

The V call is TRBV6-6, the J call TRBJ1-3; D possibly corresponds to TRBD1 (5 bases). Germline V gives CDR1 MNHNY, CDR2 SVGAGI (reference sequence). Trimming took off 5 bases at V and 0 bases at J, with 11 bases between the two ends. The CDR3 spans 15 residues. The CDR3 here is CASSAAGGSGNTIYF. The CDR3 bases are TGTGCCAGCAGTGCGGCGGGGGGCTCTGGAAACACCATATATTTT.

This clone was found a few times. Distinct nucleotide sequences in the sample also encode this CDR3. This chain links TRBV28 with TRBJ1-1, with 7 bases matching TRBD1. The V and J ends lost 4 bases and 5 bases, in that order; junction bases with no gene match: 1. This CDR3 contains 12 residues. Germline V gene lookup returns CDR1 MDHEN and CDR2 SYDVKM. CDR3 DNA sequence: TGTGCCAGCAGTTCAGGGGGAACTGAAGCTTTCTTT. This sequence encodes CASSSGGTEAFF.

The rearrangement links TRBV6-1 to TRBJ1-5; TRBD1 is a possible D gene (5 bases). CDR3 size: 14 residues. Trimming shortened V by 3 bases and J by 2 bases, and 8 bases separated the two germline ends. Germline-derived CDR1 and CDR2 are MNHNS and SASEGT. The CDR3 nucleotides are TGTGCCAGCAGTGACAGGGAGGGCAATCAGCCCCAGCATTTT. Translating gives CASSDREGNQPQHF.

The V gene is TRBV5-4, the J gene TRBJ2-1; 9 positions agree with TRBD2. The CDR3 consists of 18 residues. Germline V CDR1 and CDR2: SGHNT, YYREEE (reference sequence). The trim removed 0 bases at V and 7 bases at J, leaving 14 bases unmatched. CDR3 sequence: CASSLATALAGEWNEQFF. DNA of the CDR3: TGTGCCAGCAGCTTGGCCACGGCATTAGCGGGAGAGTGGAATGAGCAGTTCTTC. Full variable domain (outside the CDR3, taken from reference TRBV5-4 and TRBJ2-1): ETGVTQSPTHLIKTRGQQVTLRCSSQSGHNTVSWYQQALGQGPQFIFQYYREEENGRGNFPPRFSGLQFPNYSSELNVNALELDDSALYLCASSLATALAGEWNEQFFGPGTRLTVL.

The J gene is TRBJ1-5, the V gene TRBV12-3 or TRBV12-4; a weak D match, TRBD1 (5 bases). The length of the CDR3 is 13 residues. V lost 7 bases to trimming and J lost 6 bases, with 13 bases between them. This CDR3 is CASTRDYGQPQHF. CDR3 bases: TGTGCCAGCACCAGGGACTACGGTCAGCCCCAGCATTTT.

V gene TRBV6-5 combines with J gene TRBJ1-1; TRBD1 might be the D (5 bases). V lost 7 bases and J 5 bases, leaving 11 bases between the germline ends. The CDR3 extends over 12 amino acids. Germline V CDR1 and CDR2: MNHEY, SVGAGI. The CDR3 DNA sequence: TGTGCCAGCATGGGGGGTTGGACTGAAGCTTTCTTT. Amino acid sequence: CASMGGWTEAFF.

This chain uses TRBV5-1 with TRBJ1-6; unclear D gene. Germline CDR1 is SGHRS and CDR2 is YFSETQ. CDR3 length: 15 amino acids. Trimming stripped 2 bases from V and 5 bases from J, with 11 bases between. In DNA form, the CDR3 reads TGCGCCAGCAGCTTACCGGACTGGGATAATTCACCCCTCCACTTT. It translates to CASSLPDWDNSPLHF.